The next 23 T cell receptor beta chains were all read from a single sample in a study of cytomegalovirus exposure and HLA in healthy donors. The PCR employed 60 Vbeta primers together with 13 Jbeta primers. Measured with immunoSEQ multiplex PCR; TCRdb has only the in-frame clones, and not every one. This sample has 200,000 to 250,000 clones, with more than 65% found just once. Sequencing used PBMCs. The receptors stem from a man aged 18 to 30 in good health and CMV-seronegative.

V and J are TRBV28 and TRBJ2-7, with TRBD1 identical over 8 bases. CDR1 MDHEN and CDR2 SYDVKM come from the germline V gene. Trimming removed 6 bases from V and 2 bases from J; junction bases left unmatched: 6. The CDR3 length is 14 residues. In DNA, the CDR3 is TGTGCCAGCAGCCGACAGGGGCCGGCCTACGAGCAGTACTTC. Translating it yields CASSRQGPAYEQYF. The whole variable domain, filled in from reference TRBV28 and TRBJ2-7, reads DVKVTQSSRYLVKRTGEKVFLECVQDMDHENMFWYRQDPGLGLRLIYFSYDVKMKEKGDIPEGYSVSREKKERFSLILESASTNQTSMYLCASSRQGPAYEQYFGPGTRLTVT.

This chain links TRBV6-5 with TRBJ2-7; D gene ambiguous. V was clipped by 2 bases and J by 0 bases, with 8 bases between them. Germline CDR1 is MNHEY and CDR2 is SVGAGI. The CDR3 covers 14 residues. The CDR3 sequence is CASSYAYYSYEQYF. The CDR3 DNA reads as TGTGCCAGCAGTTACGCCTACTACTCCTACGAGCAGTACTTC.

In this sample, this clone turned up a few times. The rearrangement uses TRBV5-5 and TRBJ1-1; maybe TRBD1 (6 bases). Per the germline V gene, CDR1 is SGHKS and CDR2 is YYEKEE (reference sequence). This CDR3 contains 16 residues. The germline V and J ends were trimmed by 5 bases and 1 base, with 18 bases remaining between them. The CDR3 loop is CASRKNQGLGNTEAFF. The DNA of the CDR3 is TGTGCCAGCAGAAAAAATCAGGGGCTAGGGAACACTGAAGCTTTCTTT.

This clone was observed a handful of times. This rearrangement joins TRBV9 to TRBJ2-3, with 9 nucleotides matching TRBD2. V trimming: 7 bases; J trimming: 6 bases; junction bases outside the gene matches: 9. The CDR3 has 14 amino acids. The germline gives CDR1 SGDLS, CDR2 YYNGEE. The CDR3 loop is CASGAGGMADTQYF. In nucleotides, the CDR3 is TGTGCCAGCGGGGCGGGAGGGATGGCTGATACGCAGTATTTT.

The chain combines TRBV6-5 with TRBJ1-2; D is uncertain. The CDR3 length is 16 residues. Germline loops: CDR1 MNHEY, CDR2 SVGAGI. The V end was cut by 0 bases, the J end by 4 bases, with 15 bases between. The CDR3 spells CASSYSDNGIGYGYTF. The CDR3 coding sequence is TGTGCCAGCAGTTACTCCGATAACGGGATCGGCTATGGCTACACCTTC.

A few counts support this clone. V usage is TRBV7-9 and J usage is TRBJ2-6; D ambiguous. The CDR3 is 15 residues long. CDR1 and CDR2 from the germline V gene are SEHNR and FQNEAQ (reference sequence). The V gene lost 1 base and the J gene lost 0 bases, with 4 bases spanning the gap. In DNA, the CDR3 is TGTGCCAGCAGCTTAGTCTTCTCTGGGGCCAACGTCCTGACTTTC. This gives the protein CASSLVFSGANVLTF.

V usage is TRBV30 and J usage is TRBJ2-7, with D possibly being TRBD1 (6 bases). V was cut by 0 bases and J by 1 base, with 7 bases left in between. The germline gives CDR1 GTSNPN, CDR2 SVGIG (reference sequence). The CDR3 sequence is 13 residues long. In nucleotides, the CDR3 is TGTGCCTGGAGTGTGGGGGCATCCTACGAGCAGTACTTC. Translated, it gives CAWSVGASYEQYF.

This clone occurred a few times. CDR3 region: CASRFSEDYEQYF. The CDR3 coding sequence is TGTGCCAGCCGCTTCTCCGAGGACTACGAGCAGTACTTC. This chain joins TRBV2 and TRBJ2-7; D is unclear. The V end was cut by 8 bases, the J end by 3 bases, with 14 bases between. CDR3 length: 13 amino acids. Germline CDR1 reads SNHLY; CDR2 reads FYNNEI.

The rearrangement joins TRBV7-9 to TRBJ2-2; TRBD1 matches 8 bases. This CDR3 has 15 residues. CDR1 is SEHNR and CDR2 is FQNEAQ in the germline V gene (reference sequence). V was pared by 3 bases and J by 7 bases, with 7 bases of the junction left unmatched. The CDR3 is CASSFADRANGELFF. CDR3 DNA: TGTGCCAGCAGCTTCGCGGACAGGGCAAACGGGGAGCTGTTTTTT.

The V call is TRBV29-1, the J call TRBJ2-1; TRBD1 agrees at 10 bases. Germline V gene data show CDR1 as SQVTM and CDR2 as ANQGSEA. V shed 7 bases, J shed 7 bases, and the junction held 7 bases outside the gene matches. This CDR3 region has 13 residues. Written as DNA, the CDR3 is TGCAGCGCCGCGGGACAGGGGTGGAATGAGCAGTTCTTC. Translating gives CSAAGQGWNEQFF.

In this sample, this clone turned up once. This chain connects TRBV28 to TRBJ2-7; D not resolved. Between the trimmed V and J ends, which lost 6 bases and 1 base, there was a span of 7 bases. The germline gives CDR1 MDHEN, CDR2 SYDVKM. This CDR3 region has 12 residues. The CDR3 sequence is CASSQVSYEQYF. In DNA, the CDR3 is TGTGCCAGCAGCCAGGTTTCCTACGAGCAGTACTTC.

CDR3 loop: CASSPLEVGKRMEQFF. In DNA form, the CDR3 reads TGTGCCAGCTCACCACTGGAGGTGGGGAAAAGAATGGAGCAGTTCTTC. This chain uses TRBV18 with TRBJ2-1; D possibly corresponds to TRBD2 (5 bases). The germline gives CDR1 KGHSH, CDR2 LQKENI. This CDR3 contains 16 residues. V was clipped by 1 base and J by 10 bases, with 20 bases between them.

About this clone: An end of the junction does not agree with germline; a read error may underlie this. The genes are TRBV7-9 and TRBJ1-2; possibly TRBD1 for D (5 bases). CDR1 SEHNR and CDR2 FQNEAQ come from the germline V gene (reference sequence). The CDR3 has 16 amino acids. CDR3 DNA sequence: TGTTCCAGCAGCGCTTCAAATGTGGGGCTGGTTAGTGGCTACACCTTC. Encoded protein: CSSSASNVGLVSGYTF.

This chain joins TRBV5-6 and TRBJ1-1; 9 nucleotides line up with TRBD1. CDR3 size: 15 residues. Germline CDR1 SGHDT, CDR2 YYEEEE. V lost 3 bases to trimming and J lost 4 bases; unmatched junction nucleotides: 7. The CDR3 protein is CASSYGTGMGTEAFF. The CDR3 DNA sequence: TGTGCCAGCAGCTACGGGACAGGGATGGGCACTGAAGCTTTCTTT.

In its sample, this clone was seen once. Here the CDR3 DNA reads TGTGCCAGCAGTTACCCCGCGGGGGAGCTGTTTTTT. It translates to CASSYPAGELFF. The chain carries TRBV6-6 and TRBJ2-2; D unclear. Germline V gene sequence: CDR1 MNHNY, CDR2 SVGAGI (reference sequence). CDR3 length: 12 residues. V lost 2 bases to trimming and J lost 8 bases, with 6 bases between them.

The chain carries TRBV29-1 and TRBJ1-1; D remains unclear. Germline V gene lookup returns CDR1 SQVTM and CDR2 ANQGSEA. V was pared by 3 bases and J by 0 bases, with 14 bases between. There are 15 residues in the CDR3. CDR3 bases: TGCAGCGTTGAGGGTTTAGGACTCATGAACACTGAAGCTTTCTTT. It specifies CSVEGLGLMNTEAFF.

This clone was observed once. The genes are TRBV6-1 and TRBJ2-7; 9 nucleotides agree with TRBD1. In germline, CDR1 is MNHNS, CDR2 SASEGT. The J segment lost 4 bases and the V segment lost 5 bases, leaving 6 bases of the junction unmatched. The CDR3 sequence is 14 residues long. CDR3 protein: CASSKQGAPYEQYF. The CDR3 DNA follows: TGTGCCAGCAGTAAACAGGGGGCGCCGTACGAGCAGTACTTC.

The V and J genes are TRBV4-1 and TRBJ2-1, with 9 nucleotides matching TRBD2. V was clipped by 5 bases and J by 8 bases; unmatched bases: 10. The V gene's germline CDR1 is MGHRA and CDR2 YSYEKL. The CDR3 length is 15 residues. The CDR3 loop reads CASSDGPSGKYEQFF. As DNA, the CDR3 is TGCGCCAGCAGCGACGGTCCTAGCGGGAAATATGAGCAGTTCTTC.

V and J are TRBV4-1 and TRBJ2-7, with 11 positions matching TRBD2. Per germline, CDR1 MGHRA and CDR2 YSYEKL. V lost 4 bases and J lost 2; bases outside the gene matches: 4. The CDR3 length is 15 residues. The CDR3 region has the DNA TGCGCCAGCAGCCGAGGGACTAGCGGCACCTACGAGCAGTACTTC. It encodes CASSRGTSGTYEQYF.

The V call is TRBV5-1, the J call TRBJ2-3, with 10 bases lining up with TRBD1. Germline trimming cut 5 bases from V and 4 bases from J; bases unmatched to any gene: 7. CDR3 length equals 15 residues. In germline, CDR1 is SGHRS, CDR2 YFSETQ. CDR3: CASREPGQGSDTQYF. In DNA form, the CDR3 reads TGCGCCAGCAGGGAACCGGGACAGGGGTCAGATACGCAGTATTTT.

CDR3 amino acids: CASSPSDRLAGANVLTF. The CDR3 DNA is TGTGCCAGCAGTCCATCAGACAGACTGGCTGGGGCCAACGTCCTGACTTTC. This rearrangement joins TRBV27 to TRBJ2-6; perhaps TRBD1 as D (5 bases). The ends were cut back, 5 bases at V and 2 bases at J, with 16 bases in the middle. The length of the CDR3 is 17 residues. Germline values: CDR1 MNHEY, CDR2 SMNVEV (reference sequence). The complete variable domain, with remaining parts taken from reference TRBV27 and TRBJ2-6, reads EAQVTQNPRYLITVTGKKLTVTCSQNMNHEYMSWYRQDPGLGLRQIYYSMNVEVTDKGDVPEGYKVSRKEKRNFPLILESPSPNQTSLYFCASSPSDRLAGANVLTFGAGSRLTVL.

The chain joins TRBV28 to TRBJ2-7; 8 bases map to TRBD2. V shed 6 bases, J shed 0 bases, and the junction held 4 bases outside the gene matches. This CDR3 has 14 amino acids. Germline V CDR1 and CDR2: MDHEN, SYDVKM. In DNA form, the CDR3 reads TGTGCCAGCAGACTAGCGGAGAGCTCCTACGAGCAGTACTTC. Its translation is CASRLAESSYEQYF.

The chain carries TRBV6-1 and TRBJ2-1; 7 bases line up with TRBD2. This CDR3 is 15 amino acids long. The germline gives CDR1 MNHNS, CDR2 SASEGT. Trimming took 2 bases from V and 7 from J; bases not matched to a gene: 8. The CDR3 reads CASSESSGESNEQFF. In DNA, the CDR3 is TGTGCCAGCAGTGAATCTAGCGGAGAGTCGAATGAGCAGTTCTTC.